The 29 T cell receptor beta chains given below trace back to one sample, sequenced in a study of OX40 agonist ivuxolimab in advanced cancers. Sequencing used immunoSEQ multiplex PCR; TCRdb keeps in-frame clones, though not all of them. The sample contains roughly 61,000 clones, 75% to 90% of which appear only once. This sample comprised CD4+ or CD8+ T cells sorted from blood, obtained in a trial of the OX40 agonist ivuxolimab. The origin of the receptors is an adult with an advanced solid tumor such as melanoma, head and neck, liver or kidney cancer.

The V and J genes are TRBV30 and TRBJ2-3, with D possibly being TRBD2 (5 bases). Trimming shortened V by 7 bases and J by 7 bases, and 18 bases separated the two germline ends. The CDR3 loop spans 13 amino acids. CDR1 is GTSNPN, CDR2 SVGIG, per germline (reference sequence). CDR3 region: CAYGIATVNTQYF. Here the CDR3 DNA reads TGTGCCTACGGGATAGCAACGGTGAATACGCAGTATTTT.

The J gene is TRBJ2-6, the V gene TRBV5-1; D is undetermined. The germline gives CDR1 SGHRS, CDR2 YFSETQ. The CDR3 totals 14 residues. The V gene lost 4 bases and the J gene lost 0 bases, with 5 bases spanning the gap. The CDR3 DNA sequence: TGCGCCAGCAGCCTGAGCTCTGGGGCCAACGTCCTGACTTTC. Translated: CASSLSSGANVLTF.

The chain employs TRBV6-6 and TRBJ2-3, with TRBD1 as a possible D gene (6 bases). CDR3 length: 15 amino acids. Between the trimmed V and J ends, which lost 5 bases and 0 bases, there was a span of 12 bases. Germline V CDR1 and CDR2: MNHNY, SVGAGI (reference sequence). CDR3 region: CASSDGQRSTDTQYF. CDR3 nucleotides: TGTGCCAGCAGTGACGGACAGAGAAGCACAGATACGCAGTATTTT.

This chain uses TRBV10-3 with TRBJ2-1; 16 nucleotides match TRBD2. The length of the CDR3 is 16 residues. Germline CDR1 and CDR2: ENHRY and SYGVKD. Losses at the gene ends were 5 bases for V and 4 bases for J; bases not matched to a gene: 2. Written as DNA, the CDR3 is TGTGCCATCAGTTCGGGACTAGCGGGAGGGTACAATGAGCAGTTCTTC. It encodes CAISSGLAGGYNEQFF.

This clone was seen once. One end of the junction fails to match germline, which may point to a read error. This chain connects TRBV7-7 to TRBJ2-5; D not certain. The CDR3 is made up of 13 amino acids. In germline, CDR1 is SSHAT, CDR2 FNYEAQ (reference sequence). DNA for the CDR3: TGTGCTAGCAGCTTGGGCAGGCAAGAGACCCAGTACTTC. This translates into CASSLGRQETQYF.

The V gene is TRBV30, the J gene TRBJ2-5; 8 bases are shared with TRBD1. The DNA end favors TRBJ2-7, so the J call may be wrong. Germline V gene lookup returns CDR1 GTSNPN and CDR2 SVGIG (reference sequence). The CDR3 is made up of 11 amino acids. The DNA for the CDR3 is TGTGCCTGGCGGACAGGGATCGAGCAGTACTTC. Translating gives CAWRTGIEQYF.

The J gene is TRBJ1-3, the V gene TRBV10-2; 7 bases are a match to TRBD1. Per germline, CDR1 WSHSY and CDR2 SAAADI. The CDR3 is made up of 13 amino acids. V lost 5 bases, J lost 3 bases, and 1 base stayed unmatched. DNA for the CDR3: TGCGCCAGCAGTACAGGGGATGGAAACACCATATATTTT. Protein sequence: CASSTGDGNTIYF.

V usage is TRBV5-4 and J usage is TRBJ2-1, with D perhaps matching TRBD2 (6 bases). Trimming stripped 1 base from V and 4 bases from J, with 9 bases between. This CDR3 region has 14 residues. Germline V gene lookup returns CDR1 SGHNT and CDR2 YYREEE (reference sequence). CDR3 sequence (DNA): TGTGCCAGCAGCTTGACTAGCTCTTACAATGAGCAGTTCTTC. It is translated as CASSLTSSYNEQFF.

The rearrangement uses TRBV11-2 and TRBJ2-5; the D is unclear. Trimming took 5 bases from V and 1 from J, leaving 17 bases between them. The CDR3 is made up of 16 amino acids. CDR1 and CDR2 from the germline V gene are SGHAT and FQNNGV. The CDR3 loop reads CASSPQSIGSQETQYF. The CDR3 DNA sequence: TGTGCCAGCAGCCCCCAGAGCATTGGCAGCCAAGAGACCCAGTACTTC.

The chain joins TRBV11-2 to TRBJ1-1, with 12 bases matching TRBD1. This CDR3 is 15 amino acids long. The junction had 5 bases not matched to a gene; V was cut back by 6 bases and J by 3 bases. Per the germline V gene, CDR1 is SGHAT and CDR2 is FQNNGV. CDR3 region: CASSEGTGGDTEAFF. DNA for the CDR3: TGTGCCAGCAGTGAGGGGACAGGGGGCGACACTGAAGCTTTCTTT.

The CDR3 DNA is TGTGCCAGCAGCCGAACAGCGATTCACTACAATGAGCAGTTCTTC. Translating gives CASSRTAIHYNEQFF. The chain uses TRBV14 and TRBJ2-1; D is uncertain. This CDR3 contains 15 residues. Trimming cost V 4 bases and J 3 bases, with 13 bases left between them. Germline V gene sequence: CDR1 SGHDN, CDR2 FVKESK.

The genes are TRBV6-5 and TRBJ1-3; no clear D. CDR1 is MNHEY, CDR2 SVGAGI, per germline. Trimming removed 3 bases from V and 2 bases from J, with 11 bases in between. The CDR3 has 15 amino acids. The CDR3 region has the DNA TGTGCCAGCAGTTATACTACGGGAACTGGAAACACCATATATTTT. Its translation is CASSYTTGTGNTIYF.

The chain employs TRBV7-2 and TRBJ1-2; tentative D call: TRBD1 (5 bases). Trimming removed 5 bases at V and 1 base at J, with 11 bases between. The CDR3 loop spans 14 amino acids. Germline CDR1 is SGHTA and CDR2 is FQGNSA. In nucleotides, the CDR3 is TGTGCCAGCAGCCCGGACACAGTTAACTATGGCTACACCTTC. Protein: CASSPDTVNYGYTF.

The chain is built from TRBV11-2 and TRBJ2-7; D might be TRBD2 (7 bases). The V end was cut by 3 bases, the J end by 0 bases, with 24 bases between. The CDR3 consists of 19 residues. CDR1 and CDR2 from the germline V gene are SGHAT and FQNNGV. This chain's CDR3 is CASSFSTGGRVPSSYEQYF. In DNA, the CDR3 is TGTGCCAGCAGCTTTTCCACGGGGGGCAGGGTCCCGAGCTCCTACGAGCAGTACTTC.

The chain carries TRBV21-1 and TRBJ2-1; the DNA was not used to check the table's D call, TRBD2. TRBV21-1 is assigned pseudogene status. This CDR3 is built from 19 residues. The CDR3 loop reads CASSKGHGGLAGPTIEQFF. CDR3 in DNA: TGTGCCAGCAGCAAAGGCCATGGAGGGCTAGCGGGACCTACGATTGAGCAGTTCTTC.

This clone has only one observation. CDR3 nucleotide sequence: TGTGCCACCGGGACAGTTTATAGCAATCAGCCCCAGCATTTT. It translates to CATGTVYSNQPQHF. The chain couples TRBV19 to TRBJ1-5; 7 nucleotides agree with TRBD1. Germline V CDR1 and CDR2: LNHDA, SQIVND (reference sequence). Trimming at V came to 10 bases and at J to 0 bases, leaving 6 bases not matched to a gene. The CDR3 length is 14 residues. Filled out from reference TRBV19 and TRBJ1-5, the complete variable domain reads DGGITQSPKYLFRKEGQNVTLSCEQNLNHDAMYWYRQDPGQGLRLIYYSQIVNDFQKGDIAEGYSVSREKKESFPLTVTSAQKNPTAFYLCATGTVYSNQPQHFGDGTRLSIL.

V is TRBV28 and J is TRBJ2-7; TRBD2 matches 11 bases. This CDR3 region has 14 residues. V was pared by 6 bases and J by 2 bases, with 3 bases of the junction left unmatched. CDR1 is MDHEN and CDR2 is SYDVKM in the germline V gene. The CDR3 DNA reads as TGTGCCAGCAGCGAACTAGCGGGAGCCTACGAGCAGTACTTC. This encodes CASSELAGAYEQYF.

This clone was recorded a few times. The gene calls are TRBV5-1 and TRBJ1-1; D may be TRBD1 (5 bases). V was clipped by 2 bases and J by 0 bases, with 5 bases between them. The CDR3 spans 13 residues. CDR1 and CDR2 (germline): SGHRS, YFSETQ. CDR3 sequence: CASSFRVNTEAFF. CDR3 nucleotides: TGCGCCAGCAGCTTCAGGGTGAACACTGAAGCTTTCTTT.

J is TRBJ2-7 and V is TRBV6-5, with D unresolved. This CDR3 contains 14 residues. V was pared by 2 bases and J by 7 bases, with 15 bases between. Germline CDR1 is MNHEY and CDR2 is SVGAGI. CDR3: CASSYLGLTGEQYF. In nucleotides, the CDR3 is TGTGCCAGCAGTTACCTGGGCCTAACGGGTGAGCAGTACTTC.

The chain carries TRBV27 and TRBJ1-5, with TRBD1 matching over 9 bases. This CDR3 has 14 residues. V was pared by 6 bases and J by 7 bases, with 7 bases of the junction left unmatched. Germline V gene lookup returns CDR1 MNHEY and CDR2 SMNVEV (reference sequence). CDR3 nucleotide sequence: TGTGCCAGCAGCTCGGACAGGGGTCGACAGCCCCAGCATTTT. The encoded protein is CASSSDRGRQPQHF.

The rearrangement uses TRBV4-1 and TRBJ2-7, with a weak D call TRBD2 (6 bases). Trimming pared 0 bases from V and 4 bases from J, leaving 13 bases between. CDR1 is MGHRA and CDR2 is YSYEKL in the germline V gene. The CDR3 totals 15 residues. CDR3 protein: CASSQEKYGGYEQYF. CDR3 DNA sequence: TGCGCCAGCAGCCAAGAAAAATATGGAGGGTACGAGCAGTACTTC.

The genes are TRBV19 and TRBJ2-7, with D possibly matching TRBD1 (6 bases). The germline V gene encodes CDR1 LNHDA and CDR2 SQIVND (reference sequence). CDR3 length equals 13 residues. V lost 5 bases to trimming and J lost 6 bases, with 14 bases between them. CDR3 protein: CASSGQLFSEQYF. As DNA, the CDR3 is TGTGCCAGTAGTGGACAGTTGTTTTCCGAGCAGTACTTC.

The gene calls are TRBV7-3 and TRBJ2-3, with unresolved D. The germline V and J ends were trimmed by 4 bases and 4 bases, with 9 bases remaining between them. Germline V CDR1 and CDR2: SGHTA, FQGTGA. The CDR3 runs to 13 residues. This chain's CDR3 is CASSSSLADTQYF. CDR3 DNA: TGTGCCAGCAGCTCGTCGCTAGCAGATACGCAGTATTTT.

The V call is TRBV6-1, the J call TRBJ2-1, with D perhaps matching TRBD2 (6 bases). The CDR3 sequence is 16 residues long. The germline V gene has CDR1 MNHNS and CDR2 SASEGT. Trimming removed 0 bases at V and 7 bases at J, with 16 bases between. CDR3 nucleotide sequence: TGTGCCAGCAGTGAAGCGTTTGGGGGGAGAGTTAATGAGCAGTTCTTC. Translating gives CASSEAFGGRVNEQFF.

This chain uses TRBV28 with TRBJ2-7; the match to TRBD1 covers 9 bases. The J segment lost 4 bases and the V segment lost 5 bases, leaving 9 bases of the junction unmatched. Looked up from germline, CDR1 is MDHEN and CDR2 is SYDVKM. The CDR3 runs to 15 residues. The CDR3 spells CASSPPGTGHYEQYF. The CDR3 DNA reads as TGTGCCAGCAGTCCCCCTGGGACAGGGCATTACGAGCAGTACTTC.

The V call is TRBV5-8, the J call TRBJ2-7; TRBD2 matches 12 bases. The CDR3 runs 17 residues. Germline V gene sequence: CDR1 SGHTS, CDR2 YDEGEE. V was clipped by 0 bases and J by 9 bases; unmatched bases: 13. CDR3 residues: CASSLDGVTSGSFGQYF. The CDR3 region has the DNA TGTGCCAGCAGCTTGGACGGGGTGACTAGCGGGAGTTTTGGGCAGTACTTC.

This clone was counted a few times. The chain combines TRBV7-9 with TRBJ1-2; D is possibly TRBD1 (5 bases). There are 15 residues in the CDR3. Germline V gene sequence: CDR1 SEHNR, CDR2 FQNEAQ (reference sequence). The V end was cut by 5 bases, the J end by 3 bases, with 16 bases between. CDR3 in DNA: TGTGCCAGCAGCCCACGTGGTGGGGCTGACTATGGCTACACCTTC. It is translated as CASSPRGGADYGYTF.

This rearrangement joins TRBV11-1 to TRBJ2-7; TRBD1 matches 9 bases. Looked up from germline, CDR1 is SGHAT and CDR2 is FQDESV (reference sequence). V lost 6 bases and J lost 2; bases outside the gene matches: 5. The CDR3 loop spans 14 amino acids. CDR3 sequence reads: CASRRDREPYEQYF. The CDR3 nucleotides read TGTGCCAGCAGAAGGGACAGGGAACCCTACGAGCAGTACTTC.

DNA for the CDR3: TGTGCCTGGAAAAGCGAGATGATTAATGAAAAACTGTTTTTT. Protein: CAWKSEMINEKLFF. The chain combines TRBV30 with TRBJ1-4; no reliable D call. Trimming stripped 4 bases from V and 4 bases from J, with 13 bases between. Germline CDR1 reads GTSNPN; CDR2 reads SVGIG (reference sequence). This CDR3 region has 14 residues.